This T cell receptor (beta chain) was captured in a study of blood T cell repertoires in COVID-19. Overall study context: Some COVID-19 samples were acute and others convalescent; all came from the United States, Italy and Spain. Sources were T cells, B-cell-depleted T cells, or PBMCs; the material itself was cDNA or gDNA.

Study processing details: Nucleated cell number was recorded as an estimate derived from reference gene primer amplification. The data were produced by immunoSEQ multiplex PCR, yet TCRdb's version contains in-frame clones alone and is incomplete. V, J and clone size were drawn from that table, and D and trimming were deduced from the DNA. The sample lists under 200,000 clones, roughly four fifths occurring once. The source of this sequence is a woman aged 35 to 49 with acute or convalescent COVID-19. Sequencing was carried out using peripheral blood.

CDR3 DNA sequence: TGTGCCAGCAGCCATCCTACCCGGCCTCGGGAGGCCAGCTCCTACAATGAGCAGTTCTTC. Amino acid sequence: CASSHPTRPREASSYNEQFF. This sequence joins TRBV3-1 (or the pseudogene TRBV3-2) and TRBJ2-1; 7 bases agree with TRBD2. The CDR3 consists of 20 residues. The J segment lost 0 bases and the V segment lost 3 bases, leaving 17 bases of the junction unmatched. Germline values: CDR1 LGHDT, CDR2 YNNKEL (reference sequence).